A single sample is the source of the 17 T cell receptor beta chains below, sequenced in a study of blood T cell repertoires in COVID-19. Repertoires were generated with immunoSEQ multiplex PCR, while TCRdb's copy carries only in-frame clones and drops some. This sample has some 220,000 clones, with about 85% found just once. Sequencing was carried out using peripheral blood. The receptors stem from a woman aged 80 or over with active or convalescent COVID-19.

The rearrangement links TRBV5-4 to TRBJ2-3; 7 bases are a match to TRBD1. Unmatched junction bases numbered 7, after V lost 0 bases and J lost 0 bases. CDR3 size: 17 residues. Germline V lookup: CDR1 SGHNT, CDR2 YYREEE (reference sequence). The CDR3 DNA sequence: TGTGCCAGCAGCTTGGCGGGGACAGCCACTAGCACAGATACGCAGTATTTT. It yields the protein CASSLAGTATSTDTQYF.

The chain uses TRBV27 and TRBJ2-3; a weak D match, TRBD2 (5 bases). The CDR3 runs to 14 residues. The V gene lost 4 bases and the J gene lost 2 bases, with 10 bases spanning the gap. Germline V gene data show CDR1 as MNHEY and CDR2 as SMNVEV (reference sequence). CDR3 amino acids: CASSSSRATDTQYF. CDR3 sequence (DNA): TGTGCCAGCAGTTCCTCGCGGGCCACAGATACGCAGTATTTT.

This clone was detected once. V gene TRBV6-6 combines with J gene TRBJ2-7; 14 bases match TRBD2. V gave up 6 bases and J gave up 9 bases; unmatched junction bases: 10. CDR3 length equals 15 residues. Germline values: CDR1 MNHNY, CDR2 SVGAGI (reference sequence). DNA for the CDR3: TGTGCCAGCAGCCCCGGACTAGCGGGGGGTTTTGGGCAGTACTTC. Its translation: CASSPGLAGGFGQYF.

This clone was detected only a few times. The CDR3 loop is CASTQSDSATQYF. CDR3 nucleotide sequence: TGTGCCAGCACCCAATCGGACAGTGCTACGCAGTATTTT. The chain joins TRBV2 to TRBJ2-3; D might be TRBD1 (6 bases). Germline CDR1 SNHLY, CDR2 FYNNEI. This CDR3 has 13 amino acids. Trimming cost V 7 bases and J 8 bases, with 16 bases left between them.

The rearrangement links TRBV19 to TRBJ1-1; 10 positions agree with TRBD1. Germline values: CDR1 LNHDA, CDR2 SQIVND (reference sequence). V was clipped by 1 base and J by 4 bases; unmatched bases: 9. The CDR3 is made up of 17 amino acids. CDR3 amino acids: CASSIGMTGGRVTEAFF. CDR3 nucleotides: TGTGCCAGTAGTATAGGGATGACAGGGGGCCGCGTCACTGAAGCTTTCTTT.

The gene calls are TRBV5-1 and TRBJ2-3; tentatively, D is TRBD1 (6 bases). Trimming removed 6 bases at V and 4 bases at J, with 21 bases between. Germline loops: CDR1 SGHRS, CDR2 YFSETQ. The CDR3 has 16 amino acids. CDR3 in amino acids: CASNGRPGVFPDTQYF. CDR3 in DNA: TGCGCCAGCAACGGCCGACCAGGGGTGTTCCCAGATACGCAGTATTTT.

The CDR3: CASSRSGGAQYF. The DNA for the CDR3 is TGTGCCAGCAGCCGATCCGGGGGGGCCCAGTACTTC. This sequence joins TRBV3-1 (or the pseudogene TRBV3-2) and TRBJ2-5, with 8 bases that match TRBD2. CDR1 and CDR2 (germline): LGHDT, YNNKEL (reference sequence). CDR3 length equals 12 residues. The junction had 4 bases not matched to a gene; V was cut back by 4 bases and J by 9 bases.

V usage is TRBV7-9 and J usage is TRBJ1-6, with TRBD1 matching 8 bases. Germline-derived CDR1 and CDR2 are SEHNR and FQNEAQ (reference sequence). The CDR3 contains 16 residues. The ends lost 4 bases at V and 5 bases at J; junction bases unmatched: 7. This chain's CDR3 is CASSSRSGGNNSPLHF. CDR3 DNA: TGTGCCAGCAGCTCCCGTTCAGGGGGCAATAATTCACCCCTCCACTTT.

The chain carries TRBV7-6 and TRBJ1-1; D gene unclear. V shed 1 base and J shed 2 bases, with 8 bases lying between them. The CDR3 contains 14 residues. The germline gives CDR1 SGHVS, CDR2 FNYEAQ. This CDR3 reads CASSLGGGNTEAFF. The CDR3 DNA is TGTGCCAGCAGCTTAGGCGGCGGAAACACTGAAGCTTTCTTT.

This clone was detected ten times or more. The chain's CDR3 is CASIGSGSAGELFF. For the CDR3, the DNA is TGTGCCAGCATAGGGAGCGGGAGTGCCGGGGAGCTGTTTTTT. The genes are TRBV2 and TRBJ2-2; 8 bases match TRBD2. This CDR3 contains 14 residues. Unmatched junction bases numbered 7, after V lost 7 bases and J lost 6 bases. The germline V gene has CDR1 SNHLY and CDR2 FYNNEI.

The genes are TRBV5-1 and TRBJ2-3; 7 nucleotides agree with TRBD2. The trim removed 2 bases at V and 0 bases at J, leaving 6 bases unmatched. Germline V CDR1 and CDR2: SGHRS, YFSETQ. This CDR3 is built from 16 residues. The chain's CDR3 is CASSFLPGGSTDTQYF. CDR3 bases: TGCGCCAGCAGCTTCCTCCCGGGGGGTAGCACAGATACGCAGTATTTT. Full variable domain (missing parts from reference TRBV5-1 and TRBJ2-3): KAGVTQTPRYLIKTRGQQVTLSCSPISGHRSVSWYQQTPGQGLQFLFEYFSETQRNKGNFPGRFSGRQFSNSRSEMNVSTLELGDSALYLCASSFLPGGSTDTQYFGPGTRLTVL.

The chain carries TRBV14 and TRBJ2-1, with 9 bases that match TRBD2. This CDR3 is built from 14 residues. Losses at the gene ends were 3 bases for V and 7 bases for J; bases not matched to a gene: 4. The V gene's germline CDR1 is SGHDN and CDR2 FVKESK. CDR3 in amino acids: CASSHLAGFNEQFF. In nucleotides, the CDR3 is TGTGCCAGCAGCCATCTAGCGGGGTTTAATGAGCAGTTCTTC.

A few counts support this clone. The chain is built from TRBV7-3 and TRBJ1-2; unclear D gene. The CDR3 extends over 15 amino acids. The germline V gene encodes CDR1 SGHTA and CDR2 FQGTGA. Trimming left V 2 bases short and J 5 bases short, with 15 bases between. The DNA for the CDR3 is TGTGCCAGCAGCTTACCCTCCGGGTCGATATATGGCTACACCTTC. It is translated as CASSLPSGSIYGYTF.

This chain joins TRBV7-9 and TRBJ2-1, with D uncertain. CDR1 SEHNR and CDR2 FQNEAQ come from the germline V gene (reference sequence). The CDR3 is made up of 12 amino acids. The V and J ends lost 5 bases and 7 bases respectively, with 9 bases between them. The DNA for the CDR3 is TGTGCCAGCAGCGAGGTGTGGAATGAGCAGTTCTTC. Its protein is CASSEVWNEQFF. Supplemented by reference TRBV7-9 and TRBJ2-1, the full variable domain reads DTGVSQNPRHKITKRGQNVTFRCDPISEHNRLYWYRQTLGQGPEFLTYFQNEAQLEKSRLLSDRFSAERPKGSFSTLEIQRTEQGDSAMYLCASSEVWNEQFFGPGTRLTVL.

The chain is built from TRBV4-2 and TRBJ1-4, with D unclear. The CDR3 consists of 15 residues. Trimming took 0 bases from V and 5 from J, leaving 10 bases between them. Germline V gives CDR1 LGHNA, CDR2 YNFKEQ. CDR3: CASSQEWQTNEKLFF. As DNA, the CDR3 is TGTGCCAGCAGCCAAGAGTGGCAGACAAATGAAAAACTGTTTTTT.

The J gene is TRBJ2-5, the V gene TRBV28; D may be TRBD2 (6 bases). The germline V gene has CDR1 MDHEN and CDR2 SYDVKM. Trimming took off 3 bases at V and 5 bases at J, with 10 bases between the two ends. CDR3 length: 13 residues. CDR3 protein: CASSFLGRETQYF. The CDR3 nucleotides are TGTGCCAGCAGTTTTCTGGGGAGGGAGACCCAGTACTTC.

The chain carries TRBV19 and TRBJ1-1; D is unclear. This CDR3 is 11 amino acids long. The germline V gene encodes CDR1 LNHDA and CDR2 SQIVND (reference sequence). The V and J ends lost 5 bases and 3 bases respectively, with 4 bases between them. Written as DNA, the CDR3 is TGTGCCAGTAGTCTGTACACTGAAGCTTTCTTT. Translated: CASSLYTEAFF. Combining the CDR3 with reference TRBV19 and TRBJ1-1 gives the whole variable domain DGGITQSPKYLFRKEGQNVTLSCEQNLNHDAMYWYRQDPGQGLRLIYYSQIVNDFQKGDIAEGYSVSREKKESFPLTVTSAQKNPTAFYLCASSLYTEAFFGQGTRLTVV.